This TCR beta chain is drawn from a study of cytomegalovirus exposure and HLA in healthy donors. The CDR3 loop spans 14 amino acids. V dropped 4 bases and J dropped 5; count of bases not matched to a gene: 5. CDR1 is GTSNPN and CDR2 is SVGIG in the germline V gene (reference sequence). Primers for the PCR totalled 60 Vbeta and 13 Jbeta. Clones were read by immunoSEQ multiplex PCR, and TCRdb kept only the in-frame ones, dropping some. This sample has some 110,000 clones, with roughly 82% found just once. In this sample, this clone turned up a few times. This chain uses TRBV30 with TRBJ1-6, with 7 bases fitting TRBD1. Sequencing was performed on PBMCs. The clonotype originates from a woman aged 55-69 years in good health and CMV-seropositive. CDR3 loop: CAWTRDSNNSPLHF. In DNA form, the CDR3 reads TGTGCCTGGACACGGGACAGTAATAATTCACCCCTCCACTTT.